The rows below give T cell receptor beta chains drawn from one sample of a study of shared clonotypes between healthy human individuals. Measured with immunoSEQ multiplex PCR; TCRdb has only the in-frame clones, and not every one. The sample carries approximately 650,000 clones, about 95% recorded once. Sequenced input: naive CD8+ T cells sorted from blood. Source of these receptors: a woman in her twenties or thirties in good health. The CDR3 runs from the conserved cysteine through the conserved F or W. A D gene is named only where the DNA matches it firmly. Size is stated for part of the rows, as once, few or many counts, or as a class when the clone is expanded.

clone size: .
D gene: .
V gene: TRBV4-1
J gene: TRBJ1-2
CDR3 DNA: TGCGCCAGCAGCCGACTGCGGGGGAATGGTGGCTACACCTTC
CDR3 protein: CASSRLRGNGGYTF

clone size: .
D gene: TRBD1
V gene: TRBV28
J gene: TRBJ2-3
CDR3 DNA: TGTGCCAGCAGTTTAAAGGGGGCCACAGATACGCAGTATTTT
CDR3 protein: CASSLKGATDTQYF

clone size: few
D gene: TRBD1
V gene: TRBV28
J gene: TRBJ2-1
CDR3 DNA: TGTGCCAGCAACCCTGACAGGGGCGCTTGGAATGAGCAGTTCTTC
CDR3 protein: CASNPDRGAWNEQFF

clone size: .
D gene: .
V gene: TRBV19
J gene: TRBJ1-5
CDR3 DNA: TGTGCCAGTAGTATGTTGAGCCAGCCCCAGCATTTT
CDR3 protein: CASSMLSQPQHF

clone size: once
D gene: .
V gene: TRBV7-2
J gene: TRBJ2-7
CDR3 DNA: TGTGCCAGCACCCTATGGACCTCCTACGAGCAGTACTTC
CDR3 protein: CASTLWTSYEQYF

clone size: .
D gene: TRBD1
V gene: TRBV19
J gene: TRBJ1-2
CDR3 DNA: TGTGCCAGTAGTGACGGGGACAGGGTCTTCTATGGCTACACCTTC
CDR3 protein: CASSDGDRVFYGYTF

clone size: .
D gene: TRBD2
V gene: TRBV13
J gene: TRBJ2-7
CDR3 DNA: TGTGCCAGCAGCAGACCTAGCGGCCTCCGCGAGCAGTACTTC
CDR3 protein: CASSRPSGLREQYF

clone size: .
D gene: TRBD2
V gene: TRBV27
J gene: TRBJ2-1
CDR3 DNA: TGTGCCAGCAGTTTATTTAGCGGGGCTTACAATGAGCAGTTCTTC
CDR3 protein: CASSLFSGAYNEQFF

clone size: .
D gene: TRBD2
V gene: TRBV27
J gene: TRBJ2-1
CDR3 DNA: TGTGCCAGCAGTTTCCTTAGAGGGGAGGGCTACAATGAGCAGTTCTTC
CDR3 protein: CASSFLRGEGYNEQFF

clone size: .
D gene: .
V gene: TRBV11-2
J gene: TRBJ2-5
CDR3 DNA: TGTGCCAGCAACTTGATTGGGGGGCGCGGGGAGACCCAGTACTTC
CDR3 protein: CASNLIGGRGETQYF

clone size: .
D gene: .
V gene: TRBV29-1
J gene: TRBJ2-1
CDR3 DNA: TGCAGCACTCGGGACGACGCCTCCTACAATGAGCAGTTCTTC
CDR3 protein: CSTRDDASYNEQFF

clone size: once
D gene: TRBD2
V gene: TRBV27
J gene: TRBJ2-1
CDR3 DNA: TGTGCCAGCAGTTTAATTTCTAGCGGGAGAGGGAATGAGCAGTTCTTC
CDR3 protein: CASSLISSGRGNEQFF

clone size: .
D gene: TRBD1
V gene: TRBV7-8
J gene: TRBJ1-1
CDR3 DNA: TGTGCCAGCAGCATCGGGACAGGCGGAACGAACACTGAAGCTTTCTTT
CDR3 protein: CASSIGTGGTNTEAFF

clone size: .
D gene: TRBD1
V gene: TRBV29-1
J gene: TRBJ1-1
CDR3 DNA: TGCAGCGTTGGTTCAGGGGGGTTTAATGAAGCTTTCTTT
CDR3 protein: CSVGSGGFNEAFF

clone size: .
D gene: .
V gene: TRBV7-9
J gene: TRBJ2-1
CDR3 DNA: TGTGCCAGCAGCCCTCGGGTAGCGAAATACAATGAGCAGTTCTTC
CDR3 protein: CASSPRVAKYNEQFF

clone size: .
D gene: TRBD2
V gene: TRBV7-9
J gene: TRBJ2-7
CDR3 DNA: TGTGCCAGCAGCGGACCTTTTGAGCTAGCGGGAGTATACGAGCAGTACTTC
CDR3 protein: CASSGPFELAGVYEQYF

clone size: .
D gene: TRBD1
V gene: TRBV7-9
J gene: TRBJ1-2
CDR3 DNA: TGTGCCAGCAGCTCCCGAGAGGAGGGGGCTGGGTATGGCTACACCTTC
CDR3 protein: CASSSREEGAGYGYTF

clone size: .
D gene: .
V gene: TRBV6-1
J gene: TRBJ1-5
CDR3 DNA: TGTGCCAGCAGTGAAGGGGGCAGAAGAGGCCAGCCCCAGCATTTT
CDR3 protein: CASSEGGRRGQPQHF

clone size: .
D gene: .
V gene: TRBV5-1
J gene: TRBJ2-5
CDR3 DNA: TGCGCCAGCAGCTTGGTCGAGGAGTTAGAGACCCAGTACTTC
CDR3 protein: CASSLVEELETQYF

clone size: .
D gene: .
V gene: TRBV6-5
J gene: TRBJ2-7
CDR3 DNA: TGTGCCAGCAGTTACGTGCCAGAAAGCCACGAGCAGTACTTC
CDR3 protein: CASSYVPESHEQYF

clone size: .
D gene: .
V gene: TRBV18
J gene: TRBJ2-7
CDR3 DNA: TGTGCCAGCTCACCACCGTATGAGGGCAGCCACGAGCAGTACTTC
CDR3 protein: CASSPPYEGSHEQYF

clone size: .
D gene: .
V gene: TRBV19
J gene: TRBJ1-3
CDR3 DNA: TGTGCCAGTAGTATCACCGCGAACTCTGGAAACACCATATATTTT
CDR3 protein: CASSITANSGNTIYF

clone size: .
D gene: TRBD2
V gene: TRBV28
J gene: TRBJ2-5
CDR3 DNA: TGTGCCAGCAGAGCTAGCGGGAGCGGAGAGACCCAGTACTTC
CDR3 protein: CASRASGSGETQYF

clone size: .
D gene: .
V gene: TRBV30
J gene: TRBJ2-7
CDR3 DNA: TGTGCCTGGAGTCACACCTACGAGCAGTACTTC
CDR3 protein: CAWSHTYEQYF

clone size: .
D gene: TRBD2
V gene: TRBV2
J gene: TRBJ2-7
CDR3 DNA: TGTGCCAGCAGTCCTGGCGGGGAGGGTATCCACGAGCAGTACTTC
CDR3 protein: CASSPGGEGIHEQYF

clone size: .
D gene: .
V gene: TRBV4-1
J gene: TRBJ2-7
CDR3 DNA: TGCGCCAGCAGCCTCAGGGCCCAGGGCCCGTCCTACGAGCAGTACTTC
CDR3 protein: CASSLRAQGPSYEQYF

clone size: .
D gene: .
V gene: TRBV27
J gene: TRBJ2-6
CDR3 DNA: TGTGCCAGCGGGTGGTCCTCTGGGGCCAACGTCCTGACTTTC
CDR3 protein: CASGWSSGANVLTF

clone size: .
D gene: .
V gene: TRBV5-6
J gene: TRBJ1-1
CDR3 DNA: TGTGCCAGCAGCTTTTGGCAATTGAACACTGAAGCTTTCTTT
CDR3 protein: CASSFWQLNTEAFF

clone size: .
D gene: .
V gene: TRBV30
J gene: TRBJ1-2
CDR3 DNA: TGTGCCTGGAGTGTACTTGAGGGGCATGGCTACACCTTC
CDR3 protein: CAWSVLEGHGYTF

clone size: .
D gene: .
V gene: TRBV7-2
J gene: TRBJ2-7
CDR3 DNA: TGTGCCAGCAGCTTTTCCTACGAGCAGTACTTC
CDR3 protein: CASSFSYEQYF

clone size: once
D gene: TRBD2
V gene: TRBV23-1
J gene: TRBJ2-3
CDR3 DNA: TGCGCCAGCAGTCCGACTAGCGGGGGCACAGATACGCAGTATTTT
CDR3 protein: CASSPTSGGTDTQYF